The rows below give T cell receptor beta chains drawn from one sample of a study of human T cells and chemical hapten exposure. TCRdb re-derived calls from the RACE reads in MiXCR, one entry per CDR3 protein. Of 52,000 or so distinct CDR3 sequences listed, roughly 9.8% are singletons. This sample comprised whole blood, obtained in connection with sensitization to the hapten diphenylcyclopropenone (DPC). The receptors come from a man aged 35-49 years with alopecia areata. Some clones in this sample may be carry-over from other donors' samples. The CDR3 runs from the conserved cysteine through the conserved F or W. The order of the fields is CDR3 length, D gene, J gene, V gene, clone size, CDR3 protein, CDR3 DNA. D genes are given only for firm matches. Size tells how often a clone was seen (once, few, many) or the class of an expanded clone, and some rows leave it out.

cdr3_length: 16
d_call: TRBD1
j_call: TRBJ2-2
v_call: TRBV7-9
clone_size: few
cdr3_aa: CASSFLGGQGAGELFF
cdr3_nt: TGTGCCAGCAGCTTTCTGGGCGGACAGGGTGCCGGGGAGCTGTTTTTT

cdr3_length: 16
d_call: -
j_call: TRBJ2-1
v_call: TRBV24-1
clone_size: many
cdr3_aa: CATSDPGQEAYNEQFF
cdr3_nt: TGTGCCACCAGTGACCCAGGACAAGAGGCCTACAATGAGCAGTTCTTC

cdr3_length: 14
d_call: -
j_call: TRBJ1-6
v_call: TRBV6-5
clone_size: many
cdr3_aa: CASMGGFQNSPLHF
cdr3_nt: TGTGCCAGCATGGGGGGGTTTCAAAATTCACCCCTCCACTTT

cdr3_length: 13
d_call: -
j_call: TRBJ2-3
v_call: TRBV30
clone_size: -
cdr3_aa: CAWSVMETDTQYF
cdr3_nt: TGTGCCTGGAGTGTCATGGAAACAGATACGCAGTATTTT

cdr3_length: 14
d_call: -
j_call: TRBJ2-7
v_call: TRBV27
clone_size: -
cdr3_aa: CASRQQRTGGEQYF
cdr3_nt: TGTGCCAGCAGACAACAACGAACGGGCGGGGAACAGTACTTC

cdr3_length: 17
d_call: TRBD1
j_call: TRBJ2-2
v_call: TRBV11-2
clone_size: many
cdr3_aa: CASSLTGTGLGTGELFF
cdr3_nt: TGTGCCAGCAGCTTAACAGGGACAGGACTCGGAACCGGGGAGCTGTTTTTT

cdr3_length: 16
d_call: TRBD2
j_call: TRBJ2-3
v_call: TRBV5-1
clone_size: -
cdr3_aa: CASSIGLAGRTDTQYF
cdr3_nt: TGCGCCAGCAGCATTGGACTAGCGGGTCGCACAGATACGCAGTATTTT

cdr3_length: 15
d_call: -
j_call: TRBJ2-1
v_call: TRBV11-2
clone_size: -
cdr3_aa: CASSQLRSSYNEQFF
cdr3_nt: TGTGCCAGCAGCCAATTGAGGTCATCCTACAATGAGCAGTTCTTC

cdr3_length: 14
d_call: TRBD2
j_call: TRBJ2-7
v_call: TRBV18
clone_size: many
cdr3_aa: CASSAGGTSYEQYF
cdr3_nt: TGTGCCAGCTCAGCCGGGGGGACCTCCTACGAGCAGTACTTC

cdr3_length: 20
d_call: TRBD2
j_call: TRBJ2-1
v_call: TRBV7-8
clone_size: -
cdr3_aa: CASSSRPSTGVGLAGVEQFF
cdr3_nt: TGTGCCAGCAGCTCACGCCCGTCGACAGGGGTCGGACTAGCGGGAGTTGAGCAGTTCTTC

cdr3_length: 15
d_call: -
j_call: TRBJ2-7
v_call: TRBV6-2/TRBV6-3
clone_size: few
cdr3_aa: CASTPGGYEQSRRYF
cdr3_nt: TGTGCCAGCACTCCTGGGGGCTACGAGCAGTCCCGAAGGTACTTC

cdr3_length: 17
d_call: -
j_call: TRBJ2-3
v_call: TRBV3-1
clone_size: few
cdr3_aa: CASSPPTRPYHTDTQYF
cdr3_nt: TGTGCCAGCAGCCCCCCAACTCGACCCTATCACACAGATACGCAGTATTTT

cdr3_length: 14
d_call: -
j_call: TRBJ2-6
v_call: TRBV7-6
clone_size: many
cdr3_aa: CASSSPPGANVLTF
cdr3_nt: TGTGCCAGCAGCTCCCCCCCTGGGGCCAACGTCCTGACTTTC

cdr3_length: 16
d_call: TRBD2
j_call: TRBJ2-3
v_call: TRBV5-1
clone_size: few
cdr3_aa: CASSEVAGGGTDTQYF
cdr3_nt: TGCGCCAGCAGCGAAGTAGCGGGAGGAGGGACAGATACGCAGTATTTT

cdr3_length: 11
d_call: -
j_call: TRBJ2-5
v_call: TRBV11-2
clone_size: many
cdr3_aa: CASSLGETQYF
cdr3_nt: TGTGCCAGCAGCTTAGGAGAGACCCAGTACTTC

cdr3_length: 14
d_call: -
j_call: TRBJ2-2
v_call: TRBV5-1
clone_size: once
cdr3_aa: CASSPKRVIGELFF
cdr3_nt: TGCGCCAGCAGCCCCAAACGGGTTATCGGGGAGCTGTTTTTT

cdr3_length: 14
d_call: -
j_call: TRBJ1-2
v_call: TRBV9
clone_size: many
cdr3_aa: CASSPGEGRYGYTF
cdr3_nt: TGTGCCAGCAGCCCCGGGGAAGGTCGCTATGGCTACACCTTC

cdr3_length: 12
d_call: -
j_call: TRBJ2-7
v_call: TRBV20-1
clone_size: few
cdr3_aa: CSAIDYHYEQYF
cdr3_nt: TGCAGTGCTATAGACTATCACTACGAGCAGTACTTC

cdr3_length: 13
d_call: -
j_call: TRBJ2-5
v_call: TRBV19
clone_size: many
cdr3_aa: CASSIPNGETQYF
cdr3_nt: TGTGCCAGTAGTATCCCAAATGGGGAGACCCAGTACTTC

cdr3_length: 13
d_call: -
j_call: TRBJ2-7
v_call: TRBV29-1
clone_size: -
cdr3_aa: CSVEGPLTGEQYF
cdr3_nt: TGCAGCGTTGAGGGACCCCTCACGGGGGAGCAGTACTTC

cdr3_length: 12
d_call: -
j_call: TRBJ2-7
v_call: TRBV2
clone_size: -
cdr3_aa: CASSAQGLEQYF
cdr3_nt: TGTGCCAGCAGTGCACAGGGCCTCGAGCAGTACTTC

cdr3_length: 16
d_call: TRBD1
j_call: TRBJ2-5
v_call: TRBV12-3/TRBV12-4
clone_size: many
cdr3_aa: CASSLMGTGVQETQYF
cdr3_nt: TGTGCCAGCAGCTTAATGGGGACAGGGGTACAAGAGACCCAGTACTTC